One sample yielded the 20 T cell receptor beta chains listed below, sequenced in a study of blood T cell repertoires in COVID-19. TCRdb's table, derived via immunoSEQ multiplex PCR, lists solely in-frame clones and lacks some. The sample yields about 74,000 clones, 70% to 80% seen once. Specimen: peripheral blood. Receptors originate from a human donor in a cohort sampled during active COVID-19.

The CDR3 region is CASSQSQGQTEEKLFF. DNA for the CDR3: TGTGCCAGCAGCCAATCCCAGGGACAGACGGAGGAAAAACTGTTTTTT. The V and J genes are TRBV4-2 and TRBJ1-4; 7 bases align to TRBD1. Germline CDR1 LGHNA, CDR2 YNFKEQ. The ends lost 2 bases at V and 8 bases at J; junction bases unmatched: 11. The CDR3 is 16 residues long.

This chain uses TRBV10-3 with TRBJ1-4; TRBD1 matches at 10 bases. The germline V gene has CDR1 ENHRY and CDR2 SYGVKD. V gave up 4 bases and J gave up 4 bases; unmatched junction bases: 15. CDR3 length: 19 residues. The CDR3 is CAISVSKPGQGKGNEKLFF. As DNA, the CDR3 is TGTGCCATCAGTGTCTCGAAACCGGGACAGGGGAAGGGTAATGAAAAACTGTTTTTT.

The V call is TRBV5-1, the J call TRBJ2-5; 14 bases fit TRBD2. Germline loops: CDR1 SGHRS, CDR2 YFSETQ. V shed 5 bases, J shed 5 bases, and the junction held 20 bases outside the gene matches. CDR3 length: 20 amino acids. CDR3: CASRLLPGLAGERGGETQYF. In DNA, the CDR3 is TGCGCCAGCAGACTGTTACCGGGACTAGCGGGAGAGAGGGGTGGGGAGACCCAGTACTTC.

This clone was recorded a few times. V and J are TRBV4-2 and TRBJ2-2, with D hard to call. Per the germline V gene, CDR1 is LGHNA and CDR2 is YNFKEQ. The CDR3 is 13 amino acids. Trimming removed 2 bases at V and 5 bases at J, with 6 bases between. The CDR3 loop reads CASSQPGTGELFF. CDR3 coding DNA: TGTGCCAGCAGCCAACCCGGGACCGGGGAGCTGTTTTTT.

This chain joins TRBV4-2 and TRBJ2-7; D is unclear. The CDR3 is 14 amino acids. Trimming removed 1 base at V and 1 base at J, with 8 bases between. CDR1 and CDR2 from the germline V gene are LGHNA and YNFKEQ. The CDR3 sequence: CASSQGGISYEQYF. In DNA, the CDR3 is TGTGCCAGCAGCCAAGGCGGCATTTCCTACGAGCAGTACTTC.

This clone was recorded a few times. The CDR3 nucleotides read TGTGCCAGCAGTTTACTAGGGAGGGTCGATGAGCAGTACTTC. As protein: CASSLLGRVDEQYF. The V call is TRBV28, the J call TRBJ2-7; 7 bases fit TRBD2. CDR3 size: 14 residues. The junction had 8 bases not matched to a gene; V was cut back by 2 bases and J by 7 bases. From germline, CDR1 is MDHEN and CDR2 SYDVKM.

The CDR3 reads CASSESRGANTEAFF. The CDR3 DNA reads TGCGCCAGCAGTGAGTCGCGGGGGGCGAACACTGAAGCTTTCTTT. The chain joins TRBV10-1 to TRBJ1-1; perhaps TRBD1 as D (6 bases). This CDR3 contains 15 residues. V shed 0 bases and J shed 1 base, with 9 bases lying between them. Germline CDR1 and CDR2: WNHNN and SYGVQD (reference sequence).

This chain links TRBV4-3 with TRBJ2-7; D may be TRBD2 (6 bases). Germline V lookup: CDR1 LGHNA, CDR2 YSLEER. V lost 1 base and J lost 2, with 12 bases in between. The CDR3 runs to 15 residues. CDR3 sequence: CASSQASGLAYEQYF. CDR3 DNA: TGCGCCAGCAGCCAAGCCAGCGGGCTCGCCTACGAGCAGTACTTC.

The rearrangement uses TRBV10-3 and TRBJ2-7; TRBD2 might be the D (5 bases). This CDR3 is 13 amino acids long. The V end was cut by 2 bases, the J end by 4 bases, with 9 bases between. Germline CDR1 ENHRY, CDR2 SYGVKD. The CDR3 coding sequence is TGTGCCATCAGTGAGGGACTCAAATACGAGCAGTACTTC. This gives the protein CAISEGLKYEQYF.

In its sample, this clone was seen a few times. The chain is built from TRBV6-2 or TRBV6-3 and TRBJ2-7, with 15 bases lining up with TRBD2. CDR1 MNHEY and CDR2 SVGEGT come from the germline V gene. V lost 0 bases to trimming and J lost 4 bases; unmatched junction nucleotides: 4. This CDR3 has 17 amino acids. Here the CDR3 DNA reads TGTGCCAGCAGTTACTCGACGGGGACTAGCGGGAGGTACGAGCAGTACTTC. Protein sequence: CASSYSTGTSGRYEQYF.

V is TRBV7-9 and J is TRBJ2-6; TRBD1 aligns across 7 bases. Losses at the gene ends were 4 bases for V and 0 bases for J; bases not matched to a gene: 3. Germline loops: CDR1 SEHNR, CDR2 FQNEAQ (reference sequence). CDR3 length equals 16 residues. CDR3 nucleotide sequence: TGTGCCAGCAGCTCGGGACAGCGCTCTGGGGCCAACGTCCTGACTTTC. Translated: CASSSGQRSGANVLTF. Together with reference TRBV7-9 and TRBJ2-6, the CDR3 gives the full variable domain: DTGVSQNPRHKITKRGQNVTFRCDPISEHNRLYWYRQTLGQGPEFLTYFQNEAQLEKSRLLSDRFSAERPKGSFSTLEIQRTEQGDSAMYLCASSSGQRSGANVLTFGAGSRLTVL.

This sequence joins TRBV6-2 or TRBV6-3 and TRBJ2-1; 14 nucleotides align to TRBD2. The trim removed 5 bases at V and 1 base at J, leaving 13 bases unmatched. Germline V lookup: CDR1 MNHEY, CDR2 SVGEGT. The CDR3 totals 20 residues. CDR3 DNA: TGTGCCAGCAGTGCGGGGACTAGCGGGAGAAGGATTCGGTCCTACAATGAGCAGTTCTTC. Translated, it gives CASSAGTSGRRIRSYNEQFF.

CDR3 sequence: CASSTTGATEAFF. In nucleotides, the CDR3 is TGTGCCAGCAGCACCACGGGAGCCACTGAAGCTTTCTTT. This chain links TRBV7-2 with TRBJ1-1; D unclear. Germline V lookup: CDR1 SGHTA, CDR2 FQGNSA. Trimming took 5 bases from V and 4 from J, leaving 11 bases between them. The CDR3 loop spans 13 amino acids.

The chain has TRBV12-3 or TRBV12-4 and TRBJ2-7; D might be TRBD2 (7 bases). The CDR3 spans 12 residues. The V and J ends lost 7 bases and 5 bases respectively, with 12 bases between them. The CDR3 sequence is CASKGGGNEQYF. The CDR3, as DNA: TGTGCCAGCAAAGGGGGAGGGAACGAGCAGTACTTC.

This clone was seen only a few times. The V and J genes are TRBV4-2 and TRBJ1-3, with 10 bases identical to TRBD1. The CDR3 is 17 amino acids. J lost 2 bases, V lost 6 bases, and 10 bases had no gene match. CDR1 and CDR2 (germline): LGHNA, YNFKEQ. The CDR3 DNA reads TGTGCCAGCAGGAGGCGAGGACAGGGGGTTACTGGAAACACCATATATTTT. This gives the protein CASRRRGQGVTGNTIYF.

This chain joins TRBV20-1 and TRBJ2-7; 8 positions agree with TRBD1. This CDR3 has 14 amino acids. V lost 3 bases, J lost 1 base, and 5 bases stayed unmatched. Germline CDR1 and CDR2: DFQATT and SNEGSKA (reference sequence). This CDR3 reads CSASPGGNSYEQYF. The CDR3 DNA reads TGCAGTGCTAGTCCAGGGGGCAATTCCTACGAGCAGTACTTC.

Here the CDR3 reads CASSLRGTSGRPETQYF. The DNA of the CDR3 is TGTGCCAGCAGCTTAAGGGGGACTAGCGGGAGGCCAGAGACCCAGTACTTC. This chain uses TRBV7-2 with TRBJ2-5, with 15 nucleotides matching TRBD2. V gave up 2 bases and J gave up 4 bases; unmatched junction bases: 5. The CDR3 totals 17 residues. CDR1 is SGHTA and CDR2 is FQGNSA in the germline V gene.

This chain uses TRBV30 with TRBJ1-1; TRBD1 is a possible D gene (6 bases). The germline CDR1 and CDR2 sequences are GTSNPN and SVGIG (reference sequence). The CDR3 totals 12 residues. V was pared by 3 bases and J by 11 bases, with 16 bases between. This CDR3 is CAWSTTQGYAFF. CDR3 DNA sequence: TGTGCCTGGAGCACAACTCAGGGGTACGCTTTCTTT.

This rearrangement joins TRBV10-2 to TRBJ2-7, with D uncertain. Germline CDR1 reads WSHSY; CDR2 reads SAAADI. The CDR3 contains 15 residues. V was clipped by 3 bases and J by 2 bases, with 14 bases between them. The CDR3, as DNA: TGCGCCAGCAGTGATTTAACTAAGTTTACCTACGAGCAGTACTTC. As protein: CASSDLTKFTYEQYF.

The rearrangement links TRBV5-1 to TRBJ2-7; the match to TRBD2 covers 16 bases. The germline V gene encodes CDR1 SGHRS and CDR2 YFSETQ. The CDR3 totals 17 residues. The trim removed 4 bases at V and 0 bases at J, leaving 4 bases unmatched. The CDR3, as DNA: TGCGCCAGCAGCACGGGACTAGCGGGAGGGCTCTCCTACGAGCAGTACTTC. Translating gives CASSTGLAGGLSYEQYF.